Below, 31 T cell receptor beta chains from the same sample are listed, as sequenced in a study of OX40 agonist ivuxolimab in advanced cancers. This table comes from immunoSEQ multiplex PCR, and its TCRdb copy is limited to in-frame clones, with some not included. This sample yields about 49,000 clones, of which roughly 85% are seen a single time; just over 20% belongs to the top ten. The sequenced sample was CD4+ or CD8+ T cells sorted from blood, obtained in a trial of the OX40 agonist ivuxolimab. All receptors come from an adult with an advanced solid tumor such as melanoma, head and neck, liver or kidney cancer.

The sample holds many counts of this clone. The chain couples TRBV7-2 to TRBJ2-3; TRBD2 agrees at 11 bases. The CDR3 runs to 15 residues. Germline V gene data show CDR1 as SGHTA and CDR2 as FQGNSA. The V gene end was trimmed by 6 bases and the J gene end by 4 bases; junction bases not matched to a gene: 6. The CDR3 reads CASRLTSGEADTQYF. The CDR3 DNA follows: TGTGCCAGCAGGTTGACTAGCGGGGAGGCAGATACGCAGTATTTT. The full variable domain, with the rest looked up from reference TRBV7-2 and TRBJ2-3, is GAGVSQSPSNKVTEKGKDVELRCDPISGHTALYWYRQSLGQGLEFLIYFQGNSAPDKSGLPSDRFSAERTGGSVSTLTIQRTQQEDSAVYLCASRLTSGEADTQYFGPGTRLTVL.

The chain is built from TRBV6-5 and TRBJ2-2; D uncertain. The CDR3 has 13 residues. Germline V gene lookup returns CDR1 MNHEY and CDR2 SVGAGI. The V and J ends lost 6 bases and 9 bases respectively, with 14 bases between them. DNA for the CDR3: TGTGCCAGCAGCCTGGAACCAGCAAGGGAGCTGTTTTTT. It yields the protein CASSLEPARELFF.

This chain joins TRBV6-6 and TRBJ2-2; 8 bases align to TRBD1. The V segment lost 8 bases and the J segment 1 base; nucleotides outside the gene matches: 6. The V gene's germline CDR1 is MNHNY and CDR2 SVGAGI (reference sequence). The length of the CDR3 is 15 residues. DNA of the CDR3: TGTGCCAGCTCCTCAGGGGGCGGGAACACCGGGGAGCTGTTTTTT. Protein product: CASSSGGGNTGELFF.

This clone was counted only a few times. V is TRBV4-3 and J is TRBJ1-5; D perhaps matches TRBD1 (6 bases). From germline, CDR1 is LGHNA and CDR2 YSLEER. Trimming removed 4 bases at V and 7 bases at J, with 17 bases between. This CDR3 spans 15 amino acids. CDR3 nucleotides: TGCGCCAGCAGCCTCGAAAGGGGGTTCGACCAGCCCCAGCATTTT. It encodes CASSLERGFDQPQHF.

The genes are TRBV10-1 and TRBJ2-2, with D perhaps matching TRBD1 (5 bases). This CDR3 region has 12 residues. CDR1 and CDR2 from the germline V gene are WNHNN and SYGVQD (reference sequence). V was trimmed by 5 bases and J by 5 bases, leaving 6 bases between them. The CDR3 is CASSKGTGELFF. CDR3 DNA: TGCGCCAGCAGTAAGGGGACCGGGGAGCTGTTTTTT.

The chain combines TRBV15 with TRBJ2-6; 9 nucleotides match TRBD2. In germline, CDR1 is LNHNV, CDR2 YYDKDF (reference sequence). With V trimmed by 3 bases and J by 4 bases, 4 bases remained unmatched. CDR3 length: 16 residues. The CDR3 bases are TGTGCCACCAGCAGTGGACTAGCGAACGGGGCCAACGTCCTGACTTTC. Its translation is CATSSGLANGANVLTF.

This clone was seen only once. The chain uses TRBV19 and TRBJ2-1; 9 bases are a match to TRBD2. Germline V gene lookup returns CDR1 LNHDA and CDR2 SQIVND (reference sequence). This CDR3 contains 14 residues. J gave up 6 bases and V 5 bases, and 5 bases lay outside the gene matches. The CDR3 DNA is TGTGCCAGTAGTCCCGAGCGGGGGGCCAATGAGCAGTTCTTC. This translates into CASSPERGANEQFF.

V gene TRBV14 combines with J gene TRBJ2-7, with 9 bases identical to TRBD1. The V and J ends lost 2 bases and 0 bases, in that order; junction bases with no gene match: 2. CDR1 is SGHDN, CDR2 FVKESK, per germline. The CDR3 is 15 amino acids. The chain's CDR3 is CASSQLGQGSYEQYV. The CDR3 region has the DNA TGTGCCAGCAGCCAATTGGGACAGGGCTCCTACGAGCAGTACGTC.

CDR3 bases: TGTGCCAGCAGCTCCCCCCTGCTGCCCACTGAAGCTTTCTTT. It translates to CASSSPLLPTEAFF. The chain is built from TRBV7-9 and TRBJ1-1; no reliable D call. The CDR3 contains 14 residues. Germline assignment: CDR1 SEHNR and CDR2 FQNEAQ (reference sequence). V dropped 4 bases and J dropped 4 bases, with 13 bases sitting between them.

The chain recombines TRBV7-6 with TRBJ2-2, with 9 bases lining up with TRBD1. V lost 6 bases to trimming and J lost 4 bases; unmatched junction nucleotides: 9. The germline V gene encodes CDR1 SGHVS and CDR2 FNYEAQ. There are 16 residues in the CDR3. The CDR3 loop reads CASRYAGTGPTGELFF. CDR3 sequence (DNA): TGTGCCAGCAGATACGCCGGGACAGGGCCCACCGGGGAGCTGTTTTTT. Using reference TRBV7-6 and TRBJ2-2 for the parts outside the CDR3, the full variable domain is GAGVSQSPRYKVTKRGQDVALRCDPISGHVSLYWYRQALGQGPEFLTYFNYEAQQDKSGLPNDRFSAERPEGSISTLTIQRTEQRDSAMYRCASRYAGTGPTGELFFGEGSRLTVL.

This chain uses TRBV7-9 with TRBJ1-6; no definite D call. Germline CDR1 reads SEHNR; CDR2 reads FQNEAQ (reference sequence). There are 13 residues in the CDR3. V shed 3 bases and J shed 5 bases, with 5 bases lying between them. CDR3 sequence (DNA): TGTGCCAGCAGCTTGGGAGATAATTCACCCCTCCACTTT. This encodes CASSLGDNSPLHF.

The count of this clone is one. CDR3 in amino acids: CAWSLTGGGETQYF. In nucleotides, the CDR3 is TGTGCCTGGAGTTTAACAGGGGGCGGAGAGACCCAGTACTTC. This chain joins TRBV30 and TRBJ2-5, with 9 bases lining up with TRBD1. Germline CDR1 GTSNPN, CDR2 SVGIG (reference sequence). The junction had 5 bases not matched to a gene; V was cut back by 2 bases and J by 4 bases. CDR3 length: 14 residues.

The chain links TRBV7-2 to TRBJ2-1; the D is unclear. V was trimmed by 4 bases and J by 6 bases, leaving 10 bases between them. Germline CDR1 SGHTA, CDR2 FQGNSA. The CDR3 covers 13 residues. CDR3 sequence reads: CASSWYSGNEQFF. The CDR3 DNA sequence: TGTGCCAGCAGCTGGTATAGTGGCAATGAGCAGTTCTTC.

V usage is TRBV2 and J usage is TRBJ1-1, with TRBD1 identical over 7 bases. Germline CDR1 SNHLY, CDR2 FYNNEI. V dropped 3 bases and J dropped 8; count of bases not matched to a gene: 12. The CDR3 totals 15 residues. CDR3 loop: CASSEGTEVIVEAFF. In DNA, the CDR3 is TGTGCCAGCAGTGAGGGGACAGAGGTTATCGTGGAAGCTTTCTTT.

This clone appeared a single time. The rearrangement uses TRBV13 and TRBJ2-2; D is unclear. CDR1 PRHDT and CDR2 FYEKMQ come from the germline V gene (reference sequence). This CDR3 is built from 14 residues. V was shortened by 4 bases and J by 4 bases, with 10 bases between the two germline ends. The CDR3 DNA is TGTGCCAGCAGCTCTAGTGGGCTCACCGGGGAGCTGTTTTTT. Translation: CASSSSGLTGELFF. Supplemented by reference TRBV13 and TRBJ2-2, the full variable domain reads AAGVIQSPRHLIKEKRETATLKCYPIPRHDTVYWYQQGPGQDPQFLISFYEKMQSDKGSIPDRFSAQQFSDYHSELNMSSLELGDSALYFCASSSSGLTGELFFGEGSRLTVL.

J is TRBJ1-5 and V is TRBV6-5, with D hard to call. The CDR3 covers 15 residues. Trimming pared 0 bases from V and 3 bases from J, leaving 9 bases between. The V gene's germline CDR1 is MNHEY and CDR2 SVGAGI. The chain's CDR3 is CASSYSRGANQPQHF. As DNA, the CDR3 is TGTGCCAGCAGTTACTCTCGAGGTGCCAATCAGCCCCAGCATTTT.

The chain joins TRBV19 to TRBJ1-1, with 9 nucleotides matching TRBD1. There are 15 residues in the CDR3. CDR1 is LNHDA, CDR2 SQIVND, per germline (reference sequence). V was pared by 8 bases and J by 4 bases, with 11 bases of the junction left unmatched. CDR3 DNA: TGTGCCAGTCACTCCTGGACAGGGGTTGGCACTGAAGCTTTCTTT. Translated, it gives CASHSWTGVGTEAFF. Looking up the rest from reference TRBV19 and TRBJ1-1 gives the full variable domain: DGGITQSPKYLFRKEGQNVTLSCEQNLNHDAMYWYRQDPGQGLRLIYYSQIVNDFQKGDIAEGYSVSREKKESFPLTVTSAQKNPTAFYLCASHSWTGVGTEAFFGQGTRLTVV.

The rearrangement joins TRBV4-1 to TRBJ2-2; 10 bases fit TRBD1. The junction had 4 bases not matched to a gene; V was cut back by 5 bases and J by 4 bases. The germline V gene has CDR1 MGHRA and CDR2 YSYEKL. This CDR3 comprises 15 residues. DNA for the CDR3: TGCGCCAGCAGCATCGGACAGGGGGGCACCGGGGAGCTGTTTTTT. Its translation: CASSIGQGGTGELFF.

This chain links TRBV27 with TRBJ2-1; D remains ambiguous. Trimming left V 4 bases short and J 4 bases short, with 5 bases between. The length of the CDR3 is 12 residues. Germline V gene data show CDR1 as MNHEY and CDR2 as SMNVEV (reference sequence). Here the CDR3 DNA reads TGTGCCAGCAGTTATGGTTACAATGAGCAGTTCTTC. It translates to CASSYGYNEQFF.

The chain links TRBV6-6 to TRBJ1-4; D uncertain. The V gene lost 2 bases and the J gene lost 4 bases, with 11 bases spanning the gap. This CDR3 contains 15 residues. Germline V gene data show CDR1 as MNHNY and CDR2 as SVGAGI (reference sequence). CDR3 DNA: TGTGCCAGCAGTTACCTGTCCTCGGGTAATGAAAAACTGTTTTTT. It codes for CASSYLSSGNEKLFF.

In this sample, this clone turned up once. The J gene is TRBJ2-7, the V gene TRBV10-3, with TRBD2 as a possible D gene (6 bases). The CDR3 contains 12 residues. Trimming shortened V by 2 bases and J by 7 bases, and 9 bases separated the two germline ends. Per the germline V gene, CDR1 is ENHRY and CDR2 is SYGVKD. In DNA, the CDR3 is TGTGCCATCAGTGAGGGGGGACTGGAGCAGTACGTC. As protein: CAISEGGLEQYV.

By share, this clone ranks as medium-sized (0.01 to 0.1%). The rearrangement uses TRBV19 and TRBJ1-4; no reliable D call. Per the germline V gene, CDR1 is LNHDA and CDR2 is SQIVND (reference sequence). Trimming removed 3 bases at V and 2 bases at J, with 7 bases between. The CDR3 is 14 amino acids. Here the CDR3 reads CASSILGTNEKLFF. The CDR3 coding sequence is TGTGCCAGTAGTATCCTCGGGACTAATGAAAAACTGTTTTTT.

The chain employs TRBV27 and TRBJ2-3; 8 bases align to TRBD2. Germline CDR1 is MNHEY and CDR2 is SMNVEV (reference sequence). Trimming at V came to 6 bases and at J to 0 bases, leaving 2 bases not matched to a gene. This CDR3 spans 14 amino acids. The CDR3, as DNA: TGTGCCAGCAGACCGGGGGGGAGCACAGATACGCAGTATTTT. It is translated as CASRPGGSTDTQYF.

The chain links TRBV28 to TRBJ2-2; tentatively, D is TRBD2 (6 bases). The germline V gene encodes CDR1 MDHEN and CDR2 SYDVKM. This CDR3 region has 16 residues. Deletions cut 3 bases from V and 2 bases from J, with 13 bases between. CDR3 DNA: TGTGCCAGCAGTTTCGATTGGAGGGGAAACACCGGGGAGCTGTTTTTT. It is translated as CASSFDWRGNTGELFF.

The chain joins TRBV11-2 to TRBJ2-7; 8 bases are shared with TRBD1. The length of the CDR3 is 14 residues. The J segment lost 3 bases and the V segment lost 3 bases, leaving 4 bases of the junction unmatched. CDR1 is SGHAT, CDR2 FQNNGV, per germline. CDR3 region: CASSFPGQDYEQYV. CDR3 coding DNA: TGTGCCAGCAGCTTTCCGGGACAGGACTACGAGCAGTACGTC.

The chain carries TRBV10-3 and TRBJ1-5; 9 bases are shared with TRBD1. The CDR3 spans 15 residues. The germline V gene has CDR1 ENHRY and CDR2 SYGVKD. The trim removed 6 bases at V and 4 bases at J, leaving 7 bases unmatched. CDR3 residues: CAIRPGQGTNQPQHF. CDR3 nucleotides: TGTGCCATCAGACCCGGACAGGGGACTAATCAGCCCCAGCATTTT.

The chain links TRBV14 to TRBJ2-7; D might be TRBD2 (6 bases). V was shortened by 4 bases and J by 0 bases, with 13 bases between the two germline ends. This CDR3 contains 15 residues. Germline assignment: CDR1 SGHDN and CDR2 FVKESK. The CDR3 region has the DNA TGTGCCAGCAGCCCAGGAGGGTCTAGCTCCTACGAGCAGTACTTC. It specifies CASSPGGSSSYEQYF. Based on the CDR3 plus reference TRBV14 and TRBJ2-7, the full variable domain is EAGVTQFPSHSVIEKGQTVTLRCDPISGHDNLYWYRRVMGKEIKFLLHFVKESKQDESGMPNNRFLAERTGGTYSTLKVQPAELEDSGVYFCASSPGGSSSYEQYFGPGTRLTVT.

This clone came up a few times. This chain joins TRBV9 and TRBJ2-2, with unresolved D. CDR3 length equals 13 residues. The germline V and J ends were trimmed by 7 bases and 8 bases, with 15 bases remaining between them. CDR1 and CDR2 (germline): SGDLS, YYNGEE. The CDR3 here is CASAKGNRGELFF. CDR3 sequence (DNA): TGTGCCAGCGCCAAAGGGAACCGGGGGGAGCTGTTTTTT.

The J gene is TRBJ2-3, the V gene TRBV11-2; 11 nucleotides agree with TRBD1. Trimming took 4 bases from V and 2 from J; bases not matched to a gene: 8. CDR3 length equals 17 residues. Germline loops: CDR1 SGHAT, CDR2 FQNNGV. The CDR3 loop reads CASSYRDRGSPTDTQYF. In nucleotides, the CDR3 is TGTGCCAGCAGCTACCGGGACAGGGGGAGCCCCACAGATACGCAGTATTTT.

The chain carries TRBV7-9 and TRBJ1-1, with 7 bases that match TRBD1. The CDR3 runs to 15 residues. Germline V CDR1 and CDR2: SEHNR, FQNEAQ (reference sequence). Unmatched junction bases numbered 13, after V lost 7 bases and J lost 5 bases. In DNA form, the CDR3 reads TGTGCCAGCATCCCGAGGTCACAGGGGAGGACTGAAGCTTTCTTT. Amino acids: CASIPRSQGRTEAFF. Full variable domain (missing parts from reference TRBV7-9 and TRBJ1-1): DTGVSQNPRHKITKRGQNVTFRCDPISEHNRLYWYRQTLGQGPEFLTYFQNEAQLEKSRLLSDRFSAERPKGSFSTLEIQRTEQGDSAMYLCASIPRSQGRTEAFFGQGTRLTVV.

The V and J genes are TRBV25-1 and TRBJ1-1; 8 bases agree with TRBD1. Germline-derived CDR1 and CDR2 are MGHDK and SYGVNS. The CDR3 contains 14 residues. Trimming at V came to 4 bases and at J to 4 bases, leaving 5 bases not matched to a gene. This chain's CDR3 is CASSGAGGVTEAFF. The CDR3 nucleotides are TGTGCCAGCAGTGGCGCAGGGGGCGTCACTGAAGCTTTCTTT.